Presented here are 17 T cell receptor beta chains from one specimen sequenced in a study of cytomegalovirus exposure and HLA in healthy donors. It was with 60 Vbeta and 13 Jbeta primers that the PCR ran. Generated by immunoSEQ multiplex PCR, the TCRdb table keeps only in-frame clones and is missing some. The sample contains 40,000 to 45,000 clones, under 65% of which appear only once. Sequencing was carried out using PBMCs. Every receptor here comes from a human donor in good health.

The J gene is TRBJ1-1, the V gene TRBV29-1; TRBD1 aligns across 7 bases. The CDR3 runs 13 residues. CDR1 and CDR2 from the germline V gene are SQVTM and ANQGSEA. V was clipped by 8 bases and J by 1 base; unmatched bases: 7. CDR3 amino acids: CSSHRGWNTEAFF. CDR3 in DNA: TGCAGCTCCCACAGGGGATGGAACACTGAAGCTTTCTTT.

This clone has more than one count but fewer than ten. The chain is built from TRBV7-6 and TRBJ1-2; perhaps TRBD1 as D (5 bases). Deletions cut 0 bases from V and 6 bases from J, with 11 bases between. The CDR3 runs 14 residues. Germline lookup yields CDR1 SGHVS and CDR2 FNYEAQ. The CDR3 sequence: CASSLAGQDDGYTF. The CDR3 DNA reads TGTGCCAGCAGCTTAGCGGGGCAGGACGATGGCTACACCTTC.

The rearrangement joins TRBV30 to TRBJ2-3; the D gene is possibly TRBD1 (5 bases). Per germline, CDR1 GTSNPN and CDR2 SVGIG (reference sequence). This CDR3 region has 14 residues. V was pared by 0 bases and J by 7 bases, with 14 bases between. The chain's CDR3 is CAWSVGQGTHTQYF. CDR3 DNA: TGTGCCTGGAGTGTGGGGCAGGGCACGCATACGCAGTATTTT.

This clone has more than one count but fewer than ten. V gene TRBV21-1 combines with J gene TRBJ2-7; the table's D call of TRBD1 was not tested on the DNA. TRBV21-1 is a pseudogene locus. This CDR3 is built from 16 residues. CDR3 nucleotide sequence: TGTGCCAGCAGCAAAAGGGGACAGGATAGACCCTACGAGCAGTACTTC. Its protein is CASSKRGQDRPYEQYF.

This clone was observed once. The chain links TRBV18 to TRBJ2-7; the D gene is possibly TRBD1 (5 bases). Per germline, CDR1 KGHSH and CDR2 LQKENI. The V gene lost 0 bases and the J gene lost 4 bases, with 10 bases spanning the gap. This CDR3 spans 14 amino acids. For the CDR3, the DNA is TGTGCCAGCTCACCACCTATAGGGGTTTACGAGCAGTACTTC. Protein product: CASSPPIGVYEQYF.

The chain has TRBV2 and TRBJ1-1, with a possible D match to TRBD1 (5 bases). This CDR3 is built from 14 residues. Germline V gene sequence: CDR1 SNHLY, CDR2 FYNNEI. The V gene lost 3 bases and the J gene lost 3 bases, with 11 bases spanning the gap. CDR3 in amino acids: CASSDQGQHTEAFF. The DNA of the CDR3 is TGTGCCAGCAGTGACCAGGGTCAACACACTGAAGCTTTCTTT.

V usage is TRBV27 and J usage is TRBJ1-2; D may be TRBD1 (5 bases). Trimming took off 6 bases at V and 6 bases at J, with 17 bases between the two ends. Germline lookup yields CDR1 MNHEY and CDR2 SMNVEV (reference sequence). The CDR3 spans 14 residues. This CDR3 is CASRQNGGLDGYTF. CDR3 bases: TGTGCCAGCAGGCAAAACGGGGGTCTCGATGGCTACACCTTC.

This clone showed up just a few times. The chain couples TRBV10-3 to TRBJ2-3; TRBD1 aligns across 9 bases. Per the germline V gene, CDR1 is ENHRY and CDR2 is SYGVKD. CDR3 length: 14 amino acids. V trimming: 10 bases; J trimming: 3 bases; junction bases outside the gene matches: 8. The CDR3 DNA is TGTGCCACCGTCCGGACAGGGGATACAGATACGCAGTATTTT. Translated, it gives CATVRTGDTDTQYF.

The gene calls are TRBV30 and TRBJ2-7, with TRBD2 matching over 7 bases. Germline values: CDR1 GTSNPN, CDR2 SVGIG (reference sequence). The CDR3 totals 13 residues. V lost 0 bases and J lost 12; bases outside the gene matches: 11. The DNA of the CDR3 is TGTGCCTGGAGTGTACTTCCGGGGGGTCCTTTGTACTTC. It yields the protein CAWSVLPGGPLYF.

This chain links TRBV5-1 with TRBJ2-5; 12 bases match TRBD1. The germline gives CDR1 SGHRS, CDR2 YFSETQ. Losses at the gene ends were 4 bases for V and 5 bases for J; bases not matched to a gene: 15. The CDR3 is made up of 18 amino acids. The DNA of the CDR3 is TGCGCCAGCAGCGTACAGATCGGGACAGGGGGCAATGCGGAGACCCAGTACTTC. It encodes CASSVQIGTGGNAETQYF.

This clone has just a few counts. The DNA for the CDR3 is TGCGCCAGCAGCATAGGACAGGGGGCCGACGAGCAGTACTTC. Protein: CASSIGQGADEQYF. The chain recombines TRBV5-1 with TRBJ2-7; 11 bases are shared with TRBD1. The CDR3 runs to 14 residues. The V gene end was trimmed by 4 bases and the J gene end by 5 bases; junction bases not matched to a gene: 5. Germline V gives CDR1 SGHRS, CDR2 YFSETQ. The full variable domain, in which reference TRBV5-1 and TRBJ2-7 provide the parts outside the CDR3, is KAGVTQTPRYLIKTRGQQVTLSCSPISGHRSVSWYQQTPGQGLQFLFEYFSETQRNKGNFPGRFSGRQFSNSRSEMNVSTLELGDSALYLCASSIGQGADEQYFGPGTRLTVT.

The CDR3 here is CASSTRGRGGYTF. The CDR3 DNA follows: TGTGCCAGCAGCACCAGGGGGCGCGGAGGCTACACCTTC. This chain links TRBV6-5 with TRBJ1-2; the match to TRBD1 covers 8 bases. Unmatched junction bases numbered 8, after V lost 6 bases and J lost 8 bases. CDR3 size: 13 residues. CDR1 MNHEY and CDR2 SVGAGI come from the germline V gene.

For the CDR3, the DNA is TGTGCCAGCAGCGACACCGGGACAGGGTTCGATGAGCAGTTCTTC. It codes for CASSDTGTGFDEQFF. V is TRBV7-9 and J is TRBJ2-1, with TRBD1 matching 9 bases. The trim removed 5 bases at V and 8 bases at J, leaving 10 bases unmatched. Germline V CDR1 and CDR2: SEHNR, FQNEAQ (reference sequence). The CDR3 extends over 15 amino acids.

The rearrangement links TRBV9 to TRBJ2-6; no reliable D call. This CDR3 has 13 amino acids. The ends were cut back, 2 bases at V and 8 bases at J, with 8 bases in the middle. Per germline, CDR1 SGDLS and CDR2 YYNGEE. The CDR3 region is CASSVGSSNVLTF. The CDR3 DNA follows: TGTGCCAGCAGCGTCGGGTCCTCCAACGTCCTGACTTTC.

The chain uses TRBV10-3 and TRBJ1-5; D ambiguous. The V gene lost 0 bases and the J gene lost 0 bases, with 6 bases spanning the gap. The CDR3 runs to 15 residues. CDR1 ENHRY and CDR2 SYGVKD come from the germline V gene. CDR3 in DNA: TGTGCCATCAGTGAGTCGGGAGGTAGCAATCAGCCCCAGCATTTT. Translated: CAISESGGSNQPQHF.

This chain links TRBV7-7 with TRBJ2-1; D unclear. Between the trimmed V and J ends, which lost 5 bases and 8 bases, there was a span of 19 bases. The CDR3 covers 15 residues. Germline V gives CDR1 SSHAT, CDR2 FNYEAQ (reference sequence). CDR3 bases: TGTGCCAGCAGCCCGGGTTTGGCCCCTGGAGATGAGCAGTTCTTC. It is translated as CASSPGLAPGDEQFF. Drawing the rest from reference TRBV7-7 and TRBJ2-1, the complete variable domain is GAGVSQSPRYKVTKRGQDVTLRCDPISSHATLYWYQQALGQGPEFLTYFNYEAQPDKSGLPSDRFSAERPEGSISTLTIQRTEQRDSAMYRCASSPGLAPGDEQFFGPGTRLTVL.

The chain couples TRBV6-6 to TRBJ1-5; 9 nucleotides line up with TRBD1. J was trimmed by 4 bases and V by 7 bases; bases with no gene match: 11. Germline assignment: CDR1 MNHNY and CDR2 SVGAGI (reference sequence). CDR3 length equals 16 residues. The CDR3 DNA reads TGTGCCAGCACCTCCTCTACCGGGACAGGGAATCAGCCCCAGCATTTT. Protein product: CASTSSTGTGNQPQHF.